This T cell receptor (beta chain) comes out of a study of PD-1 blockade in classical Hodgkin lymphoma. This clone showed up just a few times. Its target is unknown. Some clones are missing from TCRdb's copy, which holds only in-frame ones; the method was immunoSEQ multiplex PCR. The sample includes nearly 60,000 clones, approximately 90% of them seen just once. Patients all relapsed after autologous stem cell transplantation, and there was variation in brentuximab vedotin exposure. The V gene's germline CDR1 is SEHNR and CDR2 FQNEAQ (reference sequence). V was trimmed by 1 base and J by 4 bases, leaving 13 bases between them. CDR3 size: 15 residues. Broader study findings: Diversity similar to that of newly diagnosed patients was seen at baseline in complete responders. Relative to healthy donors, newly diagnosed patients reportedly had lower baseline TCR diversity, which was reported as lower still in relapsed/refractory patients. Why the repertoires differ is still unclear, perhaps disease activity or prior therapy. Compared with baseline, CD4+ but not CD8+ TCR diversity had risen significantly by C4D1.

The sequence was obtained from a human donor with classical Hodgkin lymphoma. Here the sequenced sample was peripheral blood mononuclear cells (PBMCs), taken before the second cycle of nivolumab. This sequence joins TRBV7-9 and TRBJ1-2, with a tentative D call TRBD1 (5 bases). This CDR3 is CASSLEGLGSYGYTF. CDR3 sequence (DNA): TGTGCCAGCAGCTTAGAGGGACTTGGTTCCTATGGCTACACCTTC.